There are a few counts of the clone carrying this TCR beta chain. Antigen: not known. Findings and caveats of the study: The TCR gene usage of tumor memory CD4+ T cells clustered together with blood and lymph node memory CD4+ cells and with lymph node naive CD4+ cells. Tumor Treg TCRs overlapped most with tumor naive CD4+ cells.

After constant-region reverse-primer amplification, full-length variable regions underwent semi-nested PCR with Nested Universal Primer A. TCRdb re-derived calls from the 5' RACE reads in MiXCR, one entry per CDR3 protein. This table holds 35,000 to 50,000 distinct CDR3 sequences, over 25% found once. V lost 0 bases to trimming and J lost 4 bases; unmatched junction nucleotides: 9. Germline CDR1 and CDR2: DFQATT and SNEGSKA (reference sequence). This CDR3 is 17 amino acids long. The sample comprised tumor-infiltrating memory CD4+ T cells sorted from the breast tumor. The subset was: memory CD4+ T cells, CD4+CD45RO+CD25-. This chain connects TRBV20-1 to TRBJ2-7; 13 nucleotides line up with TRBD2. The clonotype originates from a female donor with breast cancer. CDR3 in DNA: TGCAGTGCTAGAGACCCCGAAACGGGACTAGCGGGATACGAGCAGTACTTC. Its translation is CSARDPETGLAGYEQYF.